These 2 T cell receptor beta chains were sequenced from one sample in a study of CD8 T cells in Susac syndrome. Reverse transcription of roughly 0.45 to 1 ug RNA was performed with random hexamers. TCRdb ran MiXCR on the immunoSEQ multiplex PCR reads and lists one entry per CDR3 protein. The sample lists tens of thousands of distinct CDR3 sequences; around 94% were seen once. The specimen sequenced was CD4+ T cells from PBMCs. The receptor source for this set is a human donor with Susac syndrome.

CDR3 sequence (DNA): TGCAGTGCTAAACCCCCGGGGGAGACCCAGTACTTC. Residues: CSAKPPGETQYF. The J gene is TRBJ2-5, the V gene TRBV20-1; maybe TRBD2 (5 bases). Trimming removed 4 bases from V and 5 bases from J, with 11 bases in between. Germline V CDR1 and CDR2: DFQATT, SNEGSKA (reference sequence). The CDR3 has 12 amino acids.

This chain uses TRBV12-3 or TRBV12-4 with TRBJ2-1; TRBD2 is a possible D gene (6 bases). This CDR3 region has 11 residues. V lost 3 bases and J 10 bases, leaving 7 bases between the germline ends. The CDR3 reads CASSFGGEQFF. The CDR3 DNA follows: TGTGCCAGCAGTTTTGGGGGGGAGCAGTTCTTC.